This TCR beta chain was found in a study of blood T cells in healthy people across ages. This clonotype has more than one count but fewer than ten. Samples had at least 7 million PBMCs isolated from them. In germline, CDR1 is SGHRS, CDR2 YFSETQ. The CDR3 length is 13 residues. The V gene lost 3 bases and the J gene lost 8 bases, with 13 bases spanning the gap. Primed by a sample-barcoded 5' primer and a J-beta primer mix, a second PCR proceeded for roughly 7 to 12 cycles. TCRdb re-called the 5' RACE reads through MiXCR, storing one row per CDR3 protein. The data hold 1.5 million to 2 million distinct CDR3 sequences, with around 35% observed a single time.

The J gene is TRBJ2-3, the V gene TRBV5-1; D uncertain. The sequenced sample was blood. This clonotype was sampled from a woman in her 30s in good health. Here the CDR3 DNA reads TGCGCCAGCAGCTACGACTCCTCGGTTACGCAGTATTTT. Residues: CASSYDSSVTQYF.